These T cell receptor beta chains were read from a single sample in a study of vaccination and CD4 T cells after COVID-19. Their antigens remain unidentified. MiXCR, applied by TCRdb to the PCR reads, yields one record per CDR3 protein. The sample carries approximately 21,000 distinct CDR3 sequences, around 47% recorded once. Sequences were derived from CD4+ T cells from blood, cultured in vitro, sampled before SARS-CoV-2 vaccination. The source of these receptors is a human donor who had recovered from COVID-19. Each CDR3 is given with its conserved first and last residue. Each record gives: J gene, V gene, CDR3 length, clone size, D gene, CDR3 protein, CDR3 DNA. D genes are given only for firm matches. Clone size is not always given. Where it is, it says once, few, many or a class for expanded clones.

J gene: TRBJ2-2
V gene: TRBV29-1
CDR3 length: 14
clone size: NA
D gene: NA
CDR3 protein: CSVGGGRGTGELFF
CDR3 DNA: TGCAGCGTTGGCGGGGGCCGGGGCACCGGGGAGCTGTTTTTT

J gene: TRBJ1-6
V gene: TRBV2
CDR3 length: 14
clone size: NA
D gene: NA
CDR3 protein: CASIAKPTNSPLHF
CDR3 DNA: TGTGCCAGCATAGCTAAGCCAACCAATTCACCCCTCCACTTT

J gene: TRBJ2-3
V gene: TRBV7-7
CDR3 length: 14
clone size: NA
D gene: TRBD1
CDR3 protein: CASSPDRGTDTQYF
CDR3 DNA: TGTGCCAGCAGCCCGGACAGGGGCACAGATACGCAGTATTTT

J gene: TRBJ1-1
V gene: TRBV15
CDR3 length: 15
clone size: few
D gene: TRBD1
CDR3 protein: CATSRDRGRLTEAFF
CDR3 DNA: TGTGCCACCAGCAGGGACAGGGGGCGGCTAACTGAAGCTTTCTTT

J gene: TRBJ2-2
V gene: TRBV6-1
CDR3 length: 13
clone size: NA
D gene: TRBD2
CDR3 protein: CATSGANTGELFF
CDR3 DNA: TGTGCCACTAGCGGGGCGAACACCGGGGAGCTGTTTTTT

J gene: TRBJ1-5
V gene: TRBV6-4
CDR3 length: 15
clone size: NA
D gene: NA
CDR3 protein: CASSAGPDSNQPQHF
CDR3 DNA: TGTGCCAGCAGTGCGGGTCCAGATAGCAATCAGCCCCAGCATTTT

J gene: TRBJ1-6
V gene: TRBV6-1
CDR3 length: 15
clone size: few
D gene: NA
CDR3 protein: CASSQARDIGSPLHF
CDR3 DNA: TGTGCCAGCAGTCAGGCCAGGGATATTGGTTCACCCCTCCACTTT

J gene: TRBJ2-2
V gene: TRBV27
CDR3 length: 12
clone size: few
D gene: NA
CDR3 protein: CASSFLTGELFF
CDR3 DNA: TGTGCCAGCAGTTTCCTCACCGGGGAGCTGTTTTTT

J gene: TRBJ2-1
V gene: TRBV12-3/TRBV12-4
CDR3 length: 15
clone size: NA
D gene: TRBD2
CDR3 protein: CASSLSTSGRGEQFF
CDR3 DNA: TGTGCCAGCAGTTTATCGACTAGCGGACGGGGTGAGCAGTTCTTC

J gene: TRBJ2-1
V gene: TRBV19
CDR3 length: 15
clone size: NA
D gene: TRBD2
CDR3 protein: CASSTPGLAYNEQFF
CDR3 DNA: TGTGCCAGTAGTACGCCGGGACTAGCGTACAATGAGCAGTTCTTC

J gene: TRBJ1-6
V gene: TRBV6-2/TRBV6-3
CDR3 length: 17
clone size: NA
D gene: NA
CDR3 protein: CASSYGGGSSYNSPLHF
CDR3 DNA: TGTGCCAGCAGTTACGGAGGGGGGAGCTCCTATAATTCACCCCTCCACTTT

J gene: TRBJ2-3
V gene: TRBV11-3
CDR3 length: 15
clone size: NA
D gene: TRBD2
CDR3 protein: CASSLNPGGQDTQYF
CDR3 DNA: TGTGCCAGCAGCTTAAACCCGGGAGGGCAAGATACGCAGTATTTT

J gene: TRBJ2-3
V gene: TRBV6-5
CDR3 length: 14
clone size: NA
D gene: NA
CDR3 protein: CASSYSRGDGTQYF
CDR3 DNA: TGTGCCAGCAGTTACTCGAGGGGGGACGGTACGCAGTATTTT

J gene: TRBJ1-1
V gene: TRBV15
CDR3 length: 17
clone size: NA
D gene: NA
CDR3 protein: CATSRGGLRGAKTEAFF
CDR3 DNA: TGTGCCACCAGCAGAGGGGGATTACGGGGGGCGAAGACTGAAGCTTTCTTT

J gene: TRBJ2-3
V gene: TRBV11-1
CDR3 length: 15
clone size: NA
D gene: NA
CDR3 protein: CASSDSTGDTDTQYF
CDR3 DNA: TGTGCCAGCAGCGACTCAACGGGAGATACAGATACGCAGTATTTT

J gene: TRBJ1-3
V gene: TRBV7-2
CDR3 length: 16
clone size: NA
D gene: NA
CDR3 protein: CASSLRHLITGNTIYF
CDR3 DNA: TGTGCCAGCAGCTTAAGACACCTAATAACGGGAAACACCATATATTTT

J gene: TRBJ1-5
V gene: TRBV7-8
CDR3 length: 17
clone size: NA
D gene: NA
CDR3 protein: CASSSYRIAGGNQPQHF
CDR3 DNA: TGTGCCAGCAGCTCCTACCGTATCGCCGGGGGCAATCAGCCCCAGCATTTT

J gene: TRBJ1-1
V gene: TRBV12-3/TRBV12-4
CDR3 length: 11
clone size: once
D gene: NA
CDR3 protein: CASSENTEAFF
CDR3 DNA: TGTGCCAGCAGTGAGAACACTGAAGCTTTCTTT

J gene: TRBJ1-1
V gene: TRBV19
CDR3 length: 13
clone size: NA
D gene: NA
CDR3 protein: CASKLRGNTEAFF
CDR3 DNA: TGTGCCAGTAAGCTAAGAGGGAACACTGAAGCTTTCTTT

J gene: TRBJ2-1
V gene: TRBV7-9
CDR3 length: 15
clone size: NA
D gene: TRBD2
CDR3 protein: CASSLTSGRTREQFF
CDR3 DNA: TGTGCCAGCAGCTTAACTAGCGGGAGGACTCGTGAGCAGTTCTTC

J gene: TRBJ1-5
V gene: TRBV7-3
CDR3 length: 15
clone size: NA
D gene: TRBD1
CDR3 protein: CASSLDRAMGQPQHF
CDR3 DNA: TGTGCCAGCAGCTTAGACAGGGCCATGGGTCAGCCCCAGCATTTT

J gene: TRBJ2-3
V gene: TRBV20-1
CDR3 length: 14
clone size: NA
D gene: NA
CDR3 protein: CSAGTLKVADTQYF
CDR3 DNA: TGCAGTGCCGGGACCCTTAAGGTGGCAGATACGCAGTATTTT

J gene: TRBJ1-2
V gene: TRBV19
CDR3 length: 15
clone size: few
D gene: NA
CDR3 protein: CASKVDTPLRGGYTF
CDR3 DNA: TGTGCCAGTAAGGTAGACACCCCGTTGAGGGGTGGCTATACCTTC

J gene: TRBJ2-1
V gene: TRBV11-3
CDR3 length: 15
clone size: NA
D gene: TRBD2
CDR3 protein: CASSLRTSGGNEQFF
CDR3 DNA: TGTGCCAGCAGCTTAAGGACTAGCGGGGGCAATGAGCAGTTCTTC

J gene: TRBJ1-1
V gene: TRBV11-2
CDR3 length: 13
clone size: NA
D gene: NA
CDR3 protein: CASSDPQGPEAFF
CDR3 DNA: TGTGCCAGCAGCGACCCTCAGGGGCCCGAAGCTTTCTTT

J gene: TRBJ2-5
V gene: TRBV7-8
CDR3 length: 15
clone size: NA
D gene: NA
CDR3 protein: CASSYGRIPPETQYF
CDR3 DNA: TGTGCCAGCAGCTACGGACGGATACCTCCAGAGACCCAGTACTTC

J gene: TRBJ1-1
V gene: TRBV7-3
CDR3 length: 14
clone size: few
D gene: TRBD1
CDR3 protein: CASSMDRVNTEAFF
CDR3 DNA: TGTGCCAGCAGCATGGACAGGGTAAACACTGAAGCTTTCTTT

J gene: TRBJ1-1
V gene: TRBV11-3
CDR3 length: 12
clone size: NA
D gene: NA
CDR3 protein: CASSLGVRRAFF
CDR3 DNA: TGTGCCAGCAGCTTAGGGGTCCGTAGAGCTTTCTTT

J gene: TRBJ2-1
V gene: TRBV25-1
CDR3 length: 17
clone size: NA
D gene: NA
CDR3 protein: CASSEYGAGSSYNEQFF
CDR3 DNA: TGTGCCAGCAGTGAATACGGAGCGGGTAGTTCCTACAATGAGCAGTTCTTC

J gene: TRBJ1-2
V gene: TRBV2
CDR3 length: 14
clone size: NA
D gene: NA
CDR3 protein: CARSPVSGAHGYTF
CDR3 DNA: TGTGCCCGCAGTCCCGTGTCAGGGGCCCATGGCTACACCTTC

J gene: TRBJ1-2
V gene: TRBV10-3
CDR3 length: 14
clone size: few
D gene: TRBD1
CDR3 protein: CAISQLQGNYGYTF
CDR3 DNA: TGTGCCATCAGCCAACTACAGGGGAACTATGGCTACACCTTC

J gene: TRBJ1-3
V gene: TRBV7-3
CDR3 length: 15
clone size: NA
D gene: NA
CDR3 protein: CASSRDGNSGNTIYF
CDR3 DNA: TGTGCCAGCAGCCGCGACGGTAACTCTGGAAACACCATATATTTT

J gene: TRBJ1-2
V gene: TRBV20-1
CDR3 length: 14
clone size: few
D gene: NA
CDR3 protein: CSARVIQGSLGYTF
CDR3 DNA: TGCAGTGCTAGAGTAATACAGGGAAGTCTTGGCTACACCTTC

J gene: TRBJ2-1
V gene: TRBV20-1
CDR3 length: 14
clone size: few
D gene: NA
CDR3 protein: CSAPGQSSYNEQFF
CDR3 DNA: TGCAGTGCCCCAGGACAAAGCTCCTACAATGAGCAGTTCTTC

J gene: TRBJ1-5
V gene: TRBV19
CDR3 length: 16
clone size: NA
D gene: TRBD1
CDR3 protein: CASSIAGTGGNQPQHF
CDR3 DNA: TGTGCCAGTAGTATAGCCGGGACAGGAGGCAATCAGCCCCAGCATTTT

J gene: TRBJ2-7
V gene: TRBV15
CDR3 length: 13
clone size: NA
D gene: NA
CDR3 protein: CATSRDFELEQYF
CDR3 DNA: TGTGCCACCAGCCGGGACTTTGAGTTGGAGCAGTACTTC

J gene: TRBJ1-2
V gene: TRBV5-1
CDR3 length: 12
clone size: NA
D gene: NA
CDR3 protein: CASSSGNYGYTF
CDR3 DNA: TGCGCCAGCAGCTCAGGGAACTATGGCTACACCTTC